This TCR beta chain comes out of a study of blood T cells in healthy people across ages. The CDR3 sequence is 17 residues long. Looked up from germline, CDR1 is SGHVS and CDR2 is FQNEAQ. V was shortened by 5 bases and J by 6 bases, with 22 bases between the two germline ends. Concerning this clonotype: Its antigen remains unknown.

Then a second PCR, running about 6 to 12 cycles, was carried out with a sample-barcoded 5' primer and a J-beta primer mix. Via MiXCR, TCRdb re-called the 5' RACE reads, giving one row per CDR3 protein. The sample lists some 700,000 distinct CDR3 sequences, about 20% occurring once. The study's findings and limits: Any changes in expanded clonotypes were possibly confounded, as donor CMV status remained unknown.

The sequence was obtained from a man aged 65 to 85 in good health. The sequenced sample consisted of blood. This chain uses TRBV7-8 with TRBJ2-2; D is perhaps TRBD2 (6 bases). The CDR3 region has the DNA TGTGCCAGCAGCGGGACCATGCGGGGCGGTGTTCCCGGGGAGCTGTTTTTT. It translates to CASSGTMRGGVPGELFF.